This TCR beta chain was recorded in a study of OX40 agonist ivuxolimab in advanced cancers. This CDR3 region has 13 residues. This clone has just one count. Sampled blood was obtained at baseline, cycle 4 day 1, and cycle 7 day 1. Profiled with immunoSEQ multiplex PCR; TCRdb holds only in-frame clones, not every one. The top ten clones hold around 0.99% of a sample with approximately 65,000 clones, approximately 86% of them seen once. The receptor's source is an adult with an advanced solid tumor such as melanoma, head and neck, liver or kidney cancer. The material sequenced was CD4+ or CD8+ T cells sorted from blood, taken in a trial of the OX40 agonist ivuxolimab. The V and J genes are TRBV21-1 and TRBJ2-7; the DNA was not used to check the table's D call, TRBD2. TRBV21-1 represents a pseudogene. The CDR3 DNA follows: TGTGCCAGCAAGGCTACTAGGACCGACGAGCAGTACTTC. It yields the protein CASKATRTDEQYF.